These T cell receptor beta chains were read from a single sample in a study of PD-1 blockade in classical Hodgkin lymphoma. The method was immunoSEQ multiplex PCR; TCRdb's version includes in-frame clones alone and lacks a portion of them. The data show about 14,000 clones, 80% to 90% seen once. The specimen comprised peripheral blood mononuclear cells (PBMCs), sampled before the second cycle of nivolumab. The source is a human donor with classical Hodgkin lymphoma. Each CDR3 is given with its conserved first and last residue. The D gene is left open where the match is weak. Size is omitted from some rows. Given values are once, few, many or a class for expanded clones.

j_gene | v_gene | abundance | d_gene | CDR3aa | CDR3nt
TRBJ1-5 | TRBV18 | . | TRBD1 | CASSLDRAVQPQHF | TGTGCCAGCTCACTCGACAGGGCAGTTCAGCCCCAGCATTTT
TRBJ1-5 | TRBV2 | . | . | CASSEGPGQDNQPQHF | TGTGCCAGCAGTGAGGGGCCGGGGCAAGATAATCAGCCCCAGCATTTT
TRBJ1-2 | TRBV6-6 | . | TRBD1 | CASSYGAGQSYGYTF | TGTGCCAGCAGTTACGGAGCGGGACAGAGCTATGGCTACACCTTC
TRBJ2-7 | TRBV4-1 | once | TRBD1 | CASSQDLRNRGYEQYF | TGCGCCAGCAGCCAAGATCTTAGAAACAGGGGCTACGAGCAGTACTTC
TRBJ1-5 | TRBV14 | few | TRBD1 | CASSQDNGTGSNQPQHF | TGTGCCAGCAGCCAAGATAACGGGACAGGGAGCAATCAGCCCCAGCATTTT
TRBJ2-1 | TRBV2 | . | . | CASIKERGVNEQFF | TGTGCCAGCATTAAAGAGCGCGGTGTCAATGAGCAGTTCTTC
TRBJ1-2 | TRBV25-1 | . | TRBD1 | CASSEARGYGYTF | TGTGCCAGCAGTGAAGCCAGGGGGTATGGCTACACCTTC
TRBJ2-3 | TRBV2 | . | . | CASSLLEFTDTQYF | TGTGCCAGCAGCCTACTAGAATTCACAGATACGCAGTATTTT
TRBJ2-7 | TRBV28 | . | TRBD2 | CASSTSVYEQYF | TGTGCCAGCAGCACTAGCGTCTACGAGCAGTACTTC
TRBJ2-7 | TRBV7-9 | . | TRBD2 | CASSFGRGSSDEQYF | TGTGCCAGCAGCTTCGGGAGGGGTTCTTCCGACGAGCAGTACTTC
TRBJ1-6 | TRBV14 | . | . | CASSRFAGYKQDSPLHF | TGTGCCAGCAGCCGATTTGCGGGTTACAAGCAGGATTCACCCCTCCACTTT
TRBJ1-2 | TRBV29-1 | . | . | CSVEDLGHTTGGGGYGYTF | TGCAGCGTTGAAGATCTTGGCCACACCACAGGTGGGGGAGGCTATGGCTACACCTTC
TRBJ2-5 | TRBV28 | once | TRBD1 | CASSLGDRAETQYF | TGTGCCAGCAGTTTAGGAGACAGGGCCGAGACCCAGTACTTC
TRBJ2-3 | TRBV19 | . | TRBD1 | CASSVYTGTGDTDTQYF | TGTGCCAGTAGTGTATATACCGGGACAGGGGACACAGATACGCAGTATTTT
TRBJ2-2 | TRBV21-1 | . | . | CASSTWEFPGELFF | TGTGCCAGCAGCACTTGGGAATTTCCCGGGGAGCTGTTTTTT
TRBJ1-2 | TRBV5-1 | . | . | CASSFLQDGNGYTF | TGCGCCAGCAGCTTCCTACAGGACGGGAATGGCTACACCTTC
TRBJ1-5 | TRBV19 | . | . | CASSTTRDTNQPQHF | TGTGCCAGTAGTACTACCCGGGACACCAATCAGCCCCAGCATTTT
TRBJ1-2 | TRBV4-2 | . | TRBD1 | CASSQDPGGNGYTF | TGTGCCAGCAGCCAAGACCCAGGGGGTAATGGCTACACCTTC
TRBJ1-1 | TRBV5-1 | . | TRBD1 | CASSLTGQGAEAFF | TGCGCCAGCAGCTTGACGGGACAGGGGGCTGAAGCTTTCTTT
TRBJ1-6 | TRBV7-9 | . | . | CASSQFVRALSSYNSPLHF | TGTGCCAGCAGCCAATTCGTCCGGGCCTTGAGCTCCTATAATTCACCCCTCCACTTT
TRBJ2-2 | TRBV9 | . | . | CASSPRTRGSFTGELFF | TGTGCCAGCAGCCCGAGGACTCGTGGGAGTTTCACCGGGGAGCTGTTTTTT
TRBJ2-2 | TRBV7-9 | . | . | CASSSGTRAGELFF | TGTGCCAGCAGTTCCGGGACGAGGGCCGGGGAGCTGTTTTTT
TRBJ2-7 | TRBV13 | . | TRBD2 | CASSLAPSGLAYEQYF | TGTGCCAGCAGCTTAGCCCCTAGCGGGCTCGCCTACGAGCAGTACTTC
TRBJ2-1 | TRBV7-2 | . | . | CASSPQTNPGSYNEQFF | TGTGCCAGCAGCCCACAAACGAATCCGGGCTCCTACAATGAGCAGTTCTTC
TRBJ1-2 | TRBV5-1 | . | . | CASSLDRTAANYGYTF | TGCGCCAGCAGCTTGGATAGGACAGCAGCAAACTATGGCTACACCTTC
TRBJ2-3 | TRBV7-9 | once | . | CASSLGLVPDTQYF | TGTGCCAGCAGCTTAGGCCTAGTCCCAGATACGCAGTATTTT
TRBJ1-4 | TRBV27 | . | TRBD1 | CASSALQGAPNEKLFF | TGTGCCAGCAGTGCCTTACAGGGGGCCCCTAATGAAAAACTGTTTTTT